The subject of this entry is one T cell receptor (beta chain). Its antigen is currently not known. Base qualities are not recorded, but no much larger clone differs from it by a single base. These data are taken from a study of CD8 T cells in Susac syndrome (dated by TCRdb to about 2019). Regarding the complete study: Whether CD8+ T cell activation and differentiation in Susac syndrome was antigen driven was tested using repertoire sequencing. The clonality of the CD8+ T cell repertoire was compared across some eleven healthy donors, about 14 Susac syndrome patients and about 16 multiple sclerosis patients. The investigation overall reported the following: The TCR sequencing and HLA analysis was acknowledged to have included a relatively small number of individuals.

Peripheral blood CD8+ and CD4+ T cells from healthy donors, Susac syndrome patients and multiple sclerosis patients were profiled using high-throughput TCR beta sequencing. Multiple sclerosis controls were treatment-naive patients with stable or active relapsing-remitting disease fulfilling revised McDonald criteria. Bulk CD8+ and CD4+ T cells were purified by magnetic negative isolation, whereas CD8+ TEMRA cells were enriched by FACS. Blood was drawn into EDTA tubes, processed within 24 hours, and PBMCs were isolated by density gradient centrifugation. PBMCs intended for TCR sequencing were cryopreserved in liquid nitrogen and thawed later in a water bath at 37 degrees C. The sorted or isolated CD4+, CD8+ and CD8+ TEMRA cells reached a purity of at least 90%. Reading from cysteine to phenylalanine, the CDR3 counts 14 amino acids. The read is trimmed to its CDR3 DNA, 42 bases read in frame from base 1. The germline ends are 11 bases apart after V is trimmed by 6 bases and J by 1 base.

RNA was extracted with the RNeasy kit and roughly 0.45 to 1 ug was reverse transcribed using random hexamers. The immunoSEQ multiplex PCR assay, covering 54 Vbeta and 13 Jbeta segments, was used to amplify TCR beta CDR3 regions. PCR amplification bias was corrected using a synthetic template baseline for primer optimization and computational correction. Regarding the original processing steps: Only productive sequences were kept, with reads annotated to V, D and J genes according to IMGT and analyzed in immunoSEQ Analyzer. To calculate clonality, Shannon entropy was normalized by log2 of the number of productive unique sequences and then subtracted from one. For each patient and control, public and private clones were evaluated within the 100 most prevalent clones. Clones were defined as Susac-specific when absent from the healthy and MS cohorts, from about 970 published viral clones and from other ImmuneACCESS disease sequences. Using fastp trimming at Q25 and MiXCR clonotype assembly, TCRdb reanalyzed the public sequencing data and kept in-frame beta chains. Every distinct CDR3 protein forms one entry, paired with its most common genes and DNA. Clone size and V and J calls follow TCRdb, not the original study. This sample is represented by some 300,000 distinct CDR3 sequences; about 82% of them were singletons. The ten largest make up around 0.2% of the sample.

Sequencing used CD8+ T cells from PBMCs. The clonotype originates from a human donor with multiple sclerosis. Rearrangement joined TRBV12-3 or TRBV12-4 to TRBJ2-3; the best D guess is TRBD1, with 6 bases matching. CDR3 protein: CASSPGQRTDTQYF. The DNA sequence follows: TGTGCCAGCAGCCCCGGACAGCGCACAGATACGCAGTATTTT.